This T cell receptor (beta chain) appears in the sequencing data of a study of identical twins. Overall study findings and caveats: Within twin pairs, the out-of-frame alpha sequences they shared showed excess low generation probability. Possibly, invariant MAIT and iNKT cells partly confounded zero-insertion analyses.

The sample holds many counts of this clonotype. Its antigen is not known. Germline V lookup: CDR1 MNHEY, CDR2 SVGAGI. V was pared by 4 bases and J by 4 bases, with 3 bases of the junction left unmatched. This CDR3 spans 15 amino acids. From the 5' RACE reads, TCRdb called clonotypes with MiXCR, one entry per CDR3 protein. The repertoire holds about 460,000 distinct CDR3 sequences, with more than 13% as singletons. In addition, the sample was reused for a study of yellow fever vaccine responses in identical twins. That source reports: Among the twins, the vaccine T cell response reportedly seemed partly convergent and partly personalized.

The sequencing input was CD4+ T cells sorted from blood. The sequence derives from a woman between 18 and 29 years old in good health. The gene calls are TRBV6-5 and TRBJ2-1; 11 bases agree with TRBD2. The CDR3 sequence: CASSSTSGSYNEQFF. The CDR3 DNA is TGTGCCAGCAGTTCCACTAGCGGGAGTTACAATGAGCAGTTCTTC.